This entry is about one T cell receptor beta chain. This record belongs to a study of sequential checkpoint blockade in melanoma. At the level of the study: Each arm's sequence ended with maintenance nivolumab.

The germline gives CDR1 SGHDT, CDR2 YYEEEE. The length of the CDR3 is 13 residues. Method: immunoSEQ multiplex PCR; TCRdb's copy keeps in-frame clones and lacks some. Found here are thousands of clones, about 85% of them singletons; the top ten hold 9%. As to treatment: randomized to nivolumab then ipilimumab (arm A) or the reverse (arm B). None of the patients previously received DNA-damaging chemotherapy. PBMC sorting kept live CD3+CD8+ cells without CD19 or CD56. The receptor's source is a human donor with melanoma. The sample here was CD8+ T cells sorted from blood (inferred from file names), taken from a patient given nivolumab and ipilimumab in sequence. The chain employs TRBV5-6 and TRBJ2-5; 7 nucleotides match TRBD2. The J call may be wrong; the DNA end is better matched by TRBJ2-7. The CDR3 DNA is TGTGCCAGCAGCTTGGCTAGCGGTTACGAGCAGTACTTC. Translating gives CASSLASGYEQYF.